This T cell receptor (beta chain) was documented in a study of cytomegalovirus exposure and HLA in healthy donors. About the study: About 79 million unique TCRs from HLA-typed donors were held in an early data release.

Unrecorded immune exposure was likely among donors, who were nominally healthy when sampled. Both 60 Vbeta primers and 13 Jbeta primers went into the PCR. TCRdb's copy holds only in-frame clones and misses some; the assay was immunoSEQ multiplex PCR. The profile shows 100,000 to 150,000 clones, roughly 73% of them singletons. The receptor comes from a man aged 60-69 years in good health and CMV-seropositive. Material: PBMCs.

CDR3 sequence (DNA): TGTGCCAGCAGTGACGAAAGGAGGCCTAATTCACCCCTCCACTTT. Translated, it gives CASSDERRPNSPLHF. The J gene is TRBJ1-6, the V gene TRBV25-1, with D uncertain. V lost 3 bases and J lost 6, with 12 bases in between. The CDR3 length is 15 residues. The germline CDR1 and CDR2 sequences are MGHDK and SYGVNS.